A single T cell receptor beta chain is shown here with its context. A junction boundary mismatches the germline segment, possibly from a read error. The record originates from a study of long-term antiretroviral therapy in people with HIV. The germline gives CDR1 SSHAT, CDR2 FNYEAQ (reference sequence). The CDR3 totals 13 residues. A v3.0 immunoSEQ assay was performed at survey level. Some clones are missing from TCRdb's copy, which holds only in-frame ones; the method was immunoSEQ multiplex PCR. The sample lists roughly 28,000 clones, roughly nine tenths occurring once. The clonotype comes from a man aged 18 to 35 with HIV. The input for sequencing was unsorted PBMCs, taken 3.1 years after starting antiretroviral therapy. This chain joins TRBV7-7 and TRBJ2-2, with D hard to call. CDR3 in amino acids: CASSLAVTGELFF. As DNA, the CDR3 is TGTGCTAGCAGCTTGGCCGTCACCGGGGAGCTGTTTTTT.